The rows below give T cell receptor beta chains drawn from one sample of a study of T cell responses to AZD1222 COVID-19 vaccine. Profiling relied on immunoSEQ multiplex PCR, and the TCRdb table lists in-frame clones only, not all of them. Here the sample spans roughly 50,000 clones, around 89% being singletons. The source was peripheral blood, collected 28 days after the second AZD1222 dose. These receptors came from an adult who received the AZD1222 COVID-19 vaccine. Both conserved end residues are part of each CDR3. Each record gives: clone size, V gene, D gene, J gene, CDR3 DNA, CDR3 protein. A D gene is named only where the DNA matches it firmly. Not every row has a clone size; where given, it reads once, few, many or a size class.

>once|TRBV30|.|TRBJ1-4
TGTGCCTGGAGTGTTTATGATCGGGGAAAACTGTTTTTT
CAWSVYDRGKLFF
>few|TRBV6-5|.|TRBJ1-2
TGTGCCAGCACCCCTGCAGGGGACAAGAACTATGGCTACACCTTC
CASTPAGDKNYGYTF
>.|TRBV18|TRBD1|TRBJ2-1
TGTGCCAGCTCCCTCGACAGGGGTTCCAATGAGCAGTTCTTC
CASSLDRGSNEQFF
>.|TRBV19|.|TRBJ2-3
TGTGCCAGTAGTATAGCAGAGAGCCGGTCGGATACGCAGTATTTT
CASSIAESRSDTQYF
>.|TRBV3-1/TRBV3-2|.|TRBJ1-5
TGTGCCAGCAGCCAAGGGTCCGTGAATCAGCCCCAGCATTTT
CASSQGSVNQPQHF
>.|TRBV30|.|TRBJ1-3
TGTGCCTGGAGCGCCTCGGTGTTAGGAAACACCATATATTTT
CAWSASVLGNTIYF
>few|TRBV24-1|.|TRBJ2-2
TGTGCCACCAGTGATGCCCTCGGACCCGCTGGGGAGCTGTTTTTT
CATSDALGPAGELFF
>.|TRBV11-3|.|TRBJ2-7
TGTGCCAGCAGCTTCATGGGACTGGGGGCTCACTATGCCTACGAGCAGTACTTC
CASSFMGLGAHYAYEQYF
>.|TRBV5-1|TRBD1|TRBJ2-7
TGCGCCAGCAGCTTGATGGGACAGGGGGTATACGAGCAGTACTTC
CASSLMGQGVYEQYF
>.|TRBV12-5|TRBD1|TRBJ1-2
TGTGCTAGTGGTTCCACGACAGGGTCCGACAGTGTCATTGATGGCTACACCTTC
CASGSTTGSDSVIDGYTF
>.|TRBV11-3|.|TRBJ2-7
TGTGCCAGCAGCTCCCGATACTACGAGCAGTACTTC
CASSSRYYEQYF
>.|TRBV5-6|.|TRBJ2-7
TGTGCCAGCAGCCTTGGGAACGAGCAGTACTTC
CASSLGNEQYF
>.|TRBV2|.|TRBJ1-5
TGTGCCAGCAGTGGCGGGGAAGGGCAGCCCCAGCATTTT
CASSGGEGQPQHF
>.|TRBV4-1|TRBD1|TRBJ2-7
TGCGCCAGCAGCCAAGGACAGGGTAAAGACGAGCAGTACTTC
CASSQGQGKDEQYF
>.|TRBV27|.|TRBJ1-2
TGTGCCAGCAGCCTGGGACCTACAAGGGAAGGCTACACCTTC
CASSLGPTREGYTF
>.|TRBV7-2|.|TRBJ2-7
TGTGCCAGCAGCTTAGAGGGGAACTACGAGCAGTACTTC
CASSLEGNYEQYF
>.|TRBV6-5|.|TRBJ1-3
TGTGCCAGCAGCCGACAGGCGTTGTCTGGAAACACCATATATTTT
CASSRQALSGNTIYF
>.|TRBV5-1|.|TRBJ2-3
TGCGCCAGCAGCTTGGATGCGCGGCGCACAGATACGCAGTATTTT
CASSLDARRTDTQYF
>medium-sized|TRBV13|TRBD1|TRBJ1-2
TGTGCCAGCAGCTTAGGTACAGGGGGGTATGGCTACACCTTC
CASSLGTGGYGYTF
>once|TRBV6-2/TRBV6-3|.|TRBJ2-5
TGTGCCAGCAGTTACGGGGAGACCCAGTACTTC
CASSYGETQYF
>.|TRBV12-3/TRBV12-4|.|TRBJ2-2
TGTGCCAGCAGCACCGGGCGAACCGGGGAGCTGTTTTTT
CASSTGRTGELFF
>.|TRBV2|TRBD2|TRBJ2-1
TGTGCCAGCAGTGAAGCGCTCCTAGCGGGAGTATCATATGAGCAGTTCTTC
CASSEALLAGVSYEQFF
>.|TRBV9|.|TRBJ2-1
TGTGCCAGCAGCGTAGCTATTGCAGGGGTCAATGAGCAGTTCTTC
CASSVAIAGVNEQFF
>.|TRBV9|.|TRBJ2-7
TGTGCCAGCAGCGTGGTAGGGGATGGTGAGCAGTACTTC
CASSVVGDGEQYF
>.|TRBV19|TRBD2|TRBJ2-1
TGTGCCAGTAGTATTGGCGCGGGAGGGCCCTACAATGAGCAGTTCTTC
CASSIGAGGPYNEQFF
>.|TRBV5-1|TRBD1|TRBJ2-6
TGCGCCAGCAGCTCCTTTACAGGGGACGGGGCCAACGTCCTGACTTTC
CASSSFTGDGANVLTF
>.|TRBV11-2|TRBD1|TRBJ2-5
TGTGCCAGCAGCTTGACAGGGGGCTTTCTAGAGACCCAGTACTTC
CASSLTGGFLETQYF
>few|TRBV15|TRBD2|TRBJ2-3
TGTGCCACCAGCAGACTAGCGGGAGGTCTCACAGATACGCAGTATTTT
CATSRLAGGLTDTQYF
>.|TRBV7-2|.|TRBJ2-3
TGTGCCAGCAGCACCACTAGGATGAACACAGATACGCAGTATTTT
CASSTTRMNTDTQYF
>.|TRBV5-5|.|TRBJ1-5
TGTGCCAGCCAGGGCAAACCCCTTCAGCCCCAGCATTTT
CASQGKPLQPQHF
>.|TRBV30|.|TRBJ1-4
TGTGCCTGGAGTAGGAGTTTTCAAAGACTGTTTTTT
CAWSRSFQRLFF
>.|TRBV30|.|TRBJ1-5
TGTGCCTGGAGTAGGCGCGGCAATCAGCCCCAGCATTTT
CAWSRRGNQPQHF
>.|TRBV19|.|TRBJ1-1
TGTGCAAGTAGTATTGGGCTGGACCCGAACACTGAAGCTTTCTTT
CASSIGLDPNTEAFF
>.|TRBV9|.|TRBJ1-1
TGTGCCAGCAGCCTATTCGTAGGGGCCTTGAACACTGAAGCTTTCTTT
CASSLFVGALNTEAFF
>.|TRBV12-3/TRBV12-4|.|TRBJ1-2
TGTGCCAGCAAAGACAGGACCTCTGGCTACACCTTC
CASKDRTSGYTF
>.|TRBV11-2|.|TRBJ1-1
TGTGCCAGCAGCTTAGCCAGAGAGAACACTGAAGCTTTCTTT
CASSLARENTEAFF
>.|TRBV4-2|TRBD2|TRBJ2-7
TGTGCCAGCAGCCAAGAGTATCGGTCTAGCGGGTACGAAACCTACGAGCAGTACTTC
CASSQEYRSSGYETYEQYF
>.|TRBV7-8|TRBD1|TRBJ2-7
TGTGCCAGCAGCTTAGCGCCAGCCGGGACAGGGGGCTACGAGCAGTACTTC
CASSLAPAGTGGYEQYF
>.|TRBV4-2|.|TRBJ1-6
TGTGCCAGCAGCACCCCCGGGGGAGGTTCTAATTCACCCCTCCACTTT
CASSTPGGGSNSPLHF
>.|TRBV16|.|TRBJ1-2
TGTGCCAGCAGCGTAACCCGGGATAACTATGGCTACACCTTC
CASSVTRDNYGYTF
>.|TRBV24-1|TRBD1|TRBJ1-5
TGTGCCACCAGTGCAGGGACAGGGGACAATCAGCCCCAGCATTTT
CATSAGTGDNQPQHF
>.|TRBV19|.|TRBJ2-7
TGTGCCAGTAGCCGGACGGGTTCCTACGAGCAGTACTTC
CASSRTGSYEQYF
>.|TRBV12-3/TRBV12-4|.|TRBJ1-1
TGTGCCAGCAGTTTAGTAGTTGCCACTGAAGCTTTCTTT
CASSLVVATEAFF
>.|TRBV11-3|.|TRBJ2-5
TGTGCCAGCAGCTTAGACCCTCTGACTGCCCCTAAAGAGACCCAGTACTTC
CASSLDPLTAPKETQYF
>once|TRBV18|TRBD2|TRBJ2-1
TGTGCCAGCTCACCCCTAGCGGGAGCTAATGAGCAGTTCTTC
CASSPLAGANEQFF
>once|TRBV6-5|TRBD1|TRBJ1-3
TGTGCCAGCAGTTACGACAGGGGGCTGGACACCATATATTTT
CASSYDRGLDTIYF
>.|TRBV19|.|TRBJ2-1
TGTGCCAGTAGTGGGATGGTCGGGAGCGACAATGAGCAGTTCTTC
CASSGMVGSDNEQFF
>once|TRBV5-1|.|TRBJ2-7
TGCGCCAGCAGCTTGCTTGCGGGGACTCGGTACGAGCAGTACTTC
CASSLLAGTRYEQYF
>once|TRBV11-3|.|TRBJ1-3
TGTGCCAGCAGCGCGACCCTAAACACCATATATTTT
CASSATLNTIYF
>.|TRBV19|.|TRBJ2-2
TGTGCCAGTTACACCTCGGCGGGTAGAGGCGGGGAGCTGTTTTTT
CASYTSAGRGGELFF
>.|TRBV5-1|.|TRBJ2-5
TGCGCCAGCAGCTTGGACGGGCAGACCCAAGAGACCCAGTACTTC
CASSLDGQTQETQYF
>.|TRBV6-5|.|TRBJ1-1
TGTGCCAGCAGTTACTCGTTAAGCAACACTGAAGCTTTCTTT
CASSYSLSNTEAFF
>.|TRBV7-9|.|TRBJ1-2
TGTGCCAGCAGCCTCACAGGGTCCGGGTACGACTATGGCTACACCTTC
CASSLTGSGYDYGYTF
>once|TRBV12-3/TRBV12-4|.|TRBJ2-1
TGTGCCAGCAGTTTATTCGGGAAGAATGAGCAGTTCTTC
CASSLFGKNEQFF
>.|TRBV2|TRBD1|TRBJ1-5
TGTGCCAGCGGAGGACAGGGTAGTCAGCCCCAGCATTTT
CASGGQGSQPQHF